A single sample is the source of the 25 T cell receptor beta chains below, sequenced in a study of PD-L1 blockade in urothelial cancer. Time point described: pretreatment peripheral blood. Repertoires were generated with immunoSEQ multiplex PCR, while TCRdb's copy carries only in-frame clones and drops some. The sample gives under 95,000 clones, about 83% of which show up once; approximately 2% is in the top ten. The sequences come from PBMCs, collected around atezolizumab (anti-PD-L1) treatment. These receptors were collected from a man in his sixties with urothelial cancer.

V gene TRBV18 combines with J gene TRBJ1-1; 9 bases match TRBD1. Germline CDR1 is KGHSH and CDR2 is LQKENI. The trim removed 5 bases at V and 8 bases at J, leaving 9 bases unmatched. This CDR3 spans 14 amino acids. The chain's CDR3 is CASSARQGEVEAFF. The CDR3 DNA reads TGTGCCAGCTCAGCCCGACAGGGGGAGGTCGAAGCTTTCTTT.

V is TRBV28 and J is TRBJ2-7; TRBD2 agrees at 10 bases. Losses at the gene ends were 2 bases for V and 3 bases for J; bases not matched to a gene: 7. CDR1 and CDR2 (germline): MDHEN, SYDVKM. This CDR3 is 16 amino acids long. This CDR3 reads CASSLPPSGSVYEQYF. The CDR3 region has the DNA TGTGCCAGCAGTTTACCCCCTAGCGGGAGTGTCTACGAGCAGTACTTC.

The V and J genes are TRBV5-4 and TRBJ1-2; maybe TRBD1 (6 bases). Looked up from germline, CDR1 is SGHNT and CDR2 is YYREEE (reference sequence). Trimming left V 4 bases short and J 5 bases short, with 12 bases between. CDR3 length: 13 residues. In nucleotides, the CDR3 is TGTGCCAGCAGCCCGGACAGTTATTATGGCTACACCTTC. Residues: CASSPDSYYGYTF.

The chain carries TRBV5-1 and TRBJ1-1, with D possibly TRBD1 on 6 matching bases. V lost 4 bases and J lost 0, with 10 bases in between. This CDR3 has 14 residues. Germline CDR1 SGHRS, CDR2 YFSETQ. CDR3: CASSPGGLNTEAFF. The CDR3 region has the DNA TGCGCCAGCAGCCCGGGGGGCTTGAACACTGAAGCTTTCTTT. The variable domain in full, completed from reference TRBV5-1 and TRBJ1-1, reads KAGVTQTPRYLIKTRGQQVTLSCSPISGHRSVSWYQQTPGQGLQFLFEYFSETQRNKGNFPGRFSGRQFSNSRSEMNVSTLELGDSALYLCASSPGGLNTEAFFGQGTRLTVV.

The chain joins TRBV5-4 to TRBJ2-5, with a weak D call TRBD2 (7 bases). This CDR3 contains 14 residues. Trimming stripped 2 bases from V and 5 bases from J, with 13 bases between. The germline CDR1 and CDR2 sequences are SGHNT and YYREEE (reference sequence). The CDR3 region is CASSLGGRGETQYF. For the CDR3, the DNA is TGTGCCAGCAGCTTAGGGGGGCGGGGGGAGACCCAGTACTTC.

The chain recombines TRBV6-6 with TRBJ1-6; D is ambiguous. The CDR3 totals 15 residues. Deletions cut 0 bases from V and 8 bases from J, with 11 bases between. CDR1 and CDR2 from the germline V gene are MNHNY and SVGAGI (reference sequence). The CDR3 nucleotides are TGTGCCAGCAGTTACTCTGAGGGCCGATATTCACCCCTCCACTTT. Protein product: CASSYSEGRYSPLHF.

This sequence joins TRBV7-2 and TRBJ2-3; 9 bases match TRBD2. CDR3 length: 17 residues. Germline V gene sequence: CDR1 SGHTA, CDR2 FQGNSA. Trimming at V came to 0 bases and at J to 6 bases, leaving 10 bases not matched to a gene. The CDR3 sequence: CASSLASASGAQDTQYF. CDR3 bases: TGTGCCAGCAGCTTAGCGAGTGCTAGCGGGGCCCAGGATACGCAGTATTTT.

V is TRBV7-9 and J is TRBJ2-2, with TRBD2 identical over 9 bases. The V gene end was trimmed by 5 bases and the J gene end by 4 bases; junction bases not matched to a gene: 8. The germline V gene encodes CDR1 SEHNR and CDR2 FQNEAQ (reference sequence). This CDR3 has 16 amino acids. CDR3 sequence: CASSPIAGGSTGELFF. For the CDR3, the DNA is TGTGCCAGCAGCCCGATTGCGGGAGGGAGCACCGGGGAGCTGTTTTTT.

The chain couples TRBV9 to TRBJ2-1, with 9 bases matching TRBD2. This CDR3 is built from 16 residues. The J segment lost 8 bases and the V segment lost 0 bases, leaving 9 bases of the junction unmatched. The germline V gene encodes CDR1 SGDLS and CDR2 YYNGEE. CDR3: CASSVAPSGGRDEQFF. Here the CDR3 DNA reads TGTGCCAGCAGCGTAGCGCCCAGCGGGGGGCGCGATGAGCAGTTCTTC.

J is TRBJ1-2 and V is TRBV10-3; D uncertain. The CDR3 length is 11 residues. Germline CDR1 and CDR2: ENHRY and SYGVKD. Trimming removed 5 bases at V and 4 bases at J, with 5 bases between. The DNA for the CDR3 is TGTGCCATCAGTCTCGGCTATGGCTACACCTTC. Its translation is CAISLGYGYTF.

The chain uses TRBV5-1 and TRBJ1-5; D is undetermined. With 4 bases removed from V and 4 bases from J, the gap between germline ends came to 12 bases. CDR3 length equals 14 residues. Germline loops: CDR1 SGHRS, CDR2 YFSETQ. CDR3 in amino acids: CASSGNGVNQPQHF. The CDR3 coding sequence is TGCGCCAGCAGCGGTAACGGGGTGAATCAGCCCCAGCATTTT.

The rearrangement links TRBV6-5 to TRBJ2-7; 9 bases map to TRBD2. Trimming took 4 bases from V and 0 from J; bases not matched to a gene: 4. There are 15 residues in the CDR3. Germline CDR1 reads MNHEY; CDR2 reads SVGAGI. In DNA, the CDR3 is TGTGCCAGCAGTTTCGGACTAGCGAGCTCCTACGAGCAGTACTTC. Translating it yields CASSFGLASSYEQYF.

CDR3 sequence: CASSKEGGADTEAFF. For the CDR3, the DNA is TGTGCCAGCAGCAAAGAGGGGGGGGCGGACACTGAAGCTTTCTTT. The chain has TRBV7-6 and TRBJ1-1; D is possibly TRBD1 (6 bases). The CDR3 totals 15 residues. V was cut by 5 bases and J by 3 bases, with 16 bases left in between. Germline lookup yields CDR1 SGHVS and CDR2 FNYEAQ. Together with reference TRBV7-6 and TRBJ1-1, the CDR3 gives the full variable domain: GAGVSQSPRYKVTKRGQDVALRCDPISGHVSLYWYRQALGQGPEFLTYFNYEAQQDKSGLPNDRFSAERPEGSISTLTIQRTEQRDSAMYRCASSKEGGADTEAFFGQGTRLTVV.

V is TRBV18 and J is TRBJ2-7, with TRBD1 as a possible D gene (5 bases). V lost 6 bases, J lost 3 bases, and 12 bases lay in between. The length of the CDR3 is 13 residues. Germline values: CDR1 KGHSH, CDR2 LQKENI. This CDR3 reads CASSPGQIYEQYF. CDR3 DNA sequence: TGTGCCAGCTCCCCCGGACAAATCTACGAGCAGTACTTC.

This clone was detected a few times. The chain has TRBV5-1 and TRBJ1-1; D is ambiguous. The CDR3 covers 13 residues. Germline V gene lookup returns CDR1 SGHRS and CDR2 YFSETQ. The V end was cut by 0 bases, the J end by 8 bases, with 11 bases between. CDR3 nucleotide sequence: TGCGCCAGCAGCTTGGATTGGTCCAGGGAAGCTTTCTTT. Translated: CASSLDWSREAFF.

This chain joins TRBV6-4 and TRBJ2-1, with 14 bases aligning to TRBD2. Germline V gives CDR1 MRHNA, CDR2 SNTAGT. V was clipped by 4 bases and J by 6 bases; unmatched bases: 2. The CDR3 spans 15 residues. The CDR3 region has the DNA TGTGCCAGCAGTGCCGGGACTAGCGGGAGCAATGAGCAGTTCTTC. As protein: CASSAGTSGSNEQFF.

The chain combines TRBV4-1 with TRBJ2-1, with 10 nucleotides matching TRBD2. Germline V gene lookup returns CDR1 MGHRA and CDR2 YSYEKL. CDR3 length equals 13 residues. V shed 5 bases, J shed 10 bases, and the junction held 5 bases outside the gene matches. DNA of the CDR3: TGCGCCAGCAGCGTCGGTAGCGGGAGGGAGCAGTTCTTC. This translates into CASSVGSGREQFF.

The chain combines TRBV4-1 with TRBJ1-2, with D maybe TRBD1 (6 bases). Germline CDR1 is MGHRA and CDR2 is YSYEKL. The ends were cut back, 3 bases at V and 3 bases at J, with 14 bases in the middle. This CDR3 has 15 amino acids. This CDR3 is CASSHGRGADYGYTF. For the CDR3, the DNA is TGCGCCAGCAGCCACGGGCGGGGGGCAGACTATGGCTACACCTTC.

This clone has just one count. The chain has TRBV19 and TRBJ1-1; the match to TRBD1 covers 8 bases. Germline V gene sequence: CDR1 LNHDA, CDR2 SQIVND (reference sequence). After removal of 2 bases from V and 4 bases from J, the junction contained 9 bases not matched to a gene. CDR3 length: 16 amino acids. The DNA of the CDR3 is TGTGCCAGTAGTATATCGGCAGGGGGCTGGAGCACTGAAGCTTTCTTT. Protein sequence: CASSISAGGWSTEAFF.

This chain joins TRBV30 and TRBJ1-1; no definite D call. From germline, CDR1 is GTSNPN and CDR2 SVGIG (reference sequence). This CDR3 has 14 amino acids. V lost 5 bases and J 0 bases, leaving 13 bases between the germline ends. CDR3 DNA: TGTGCCTGGGACCGAATCGACATGAACACTGAAGCTTTCTTT. This translates into CAWDRIDMNTEAFF.

This chain connects TRBV7-2 to TRBJ2-7; possible D gene TRBD2, 6 bases. Trimming removed 0 bases at V and 6 bases at J, with 12 bases between. The CDR3 covers 14 residues. From germline, CDR1 is SGHTA and CDR2 FQGNSA. This CDR3 is CASSLAGGSREQYF. The DNA of the CDR3 is TGTGCCAGCAGCTTAGCTGGGGGGTCGCGCGAGCAGTACTTC.

The CDR3 DNA is TGTGCCAGCAGTTTATTAGGGACAGGGGACAAGGGCTACACCTTC. Amino acids: CASSLLGTGDKGYTF. The chain has TRBV27 and TRBJ1-2; 10 nucleotides align to TRBD1. The CDR3 covers 15 residues. Germline loops: CDR1 MNHEY, CDR2 SMNVEV (reference sequence). J gave up 8 bases and V 1 base, and 7 bases lay outside the gene matches.

This rearrangement joins TRBV28 to TRBJ2-7; TRBD1 matches at 7 bases. V was pared by 2 bases and J by 6 bases, with 7 bases of the junction left unmatched. The CDR3 spans 14 residues. Germline-derived CDR1 and CDR2 are MDHEN and SYDVKM. The CDR3 nucleotides read TGTGCCAGCAGTTTAAATCAGGGGGTGGGCGAGCAGTACTTC. The encoded protein is CASSLNQGVGEQYF. The variable domain in full, with the rest retrieved from reference TRBV28 and TRBJ2-7, is DVKVTQSSRYLVKRTGEKVFLECVQDMDHENMFWYRQDPGLGLRLIYFSYDVKMKEKGDIPEGYSVSREKKERFSLILESASTNQTSMYLCASSLNQGVGEQYFGPGTRLTVT.

This chain joins TRBV12-5 and TRBJ1-2; D is possibly TRBD1 (6 bases). Trimming pared 2 bases from V and 4 bases from J, leaving 8 bases between. Germline CDR1 is LGHNT and CDR2 is FRNRAP. The CDR3 is 13 amino acids. The CDR3 here is CASGLLGGYGYTF. The CDR3 region has the DNA TGTGCTAGTGGTTTGTTAGGGGGCTATGGCTACACCTTC.

In DNA, the CDR3 is TGTGCCAGCAGGGGGACAGGGGGCGAGCAGTTCTTC. This sequence encodes CASRGTGGEQFF. The chain has TRBV6-5 and TRBJ2-1; 12 bases fit TRBD1. Germline assignment: CDR1 MNHEY and CDR2 SVGAGI. J gave up 10 bases and V 6 bases, and 1 base lay outside the gene matches. This CDR3 region has 12 residues.